Below, 23 T cell receptor beta chains from the same sample are listed, as sequenced in a study of shared clonotypes between healthy human individuals. Some clones are missing from TCRdb's copy, which holds only in-frame ones; the method was immunoSEQ multiplex PCR. This table holds some 2,000,000 clones, almost 96% found once. Sequencing used naive CD4+ T cells sorted from blood. The sample's subset: CD45RA+ positively selected. These TCRs come from a man between 18 and 29 years old in good health.

This rearrangement joins TRBV10-3 to TRBJ1-6, with D unclear. Trimming removed 0 bases from V and 9 bases from J, with 12 bases in between. Per germline, CDR1 ENHRY and CDR2 SYGVKD. The CDR3 is made up of 15 amino acids. CDR3 protein: CAISESVQPGSPLHF. DNA of the CDR3: TGTGCCATCAGTGAGTCGGTGCAACCAGGTTCACCCCTCCACTTT.

The V call is TRBV10-3, the J call TRBJ2-3; 9 bases are shared with TRBD1. V was pared by 10 bases and J by 3 bases, with 5 bases of the junction left unmatched. The CDR3 is 13 amino acids. Germline lookup yields CDR1 ENHRY and CDR2 SYGVKD. The chain's CDR3 is CATRQGETDTQYF. The CDR3 DNA follows: TGTGCCACCCGACAGGGGGAGACAGATACGCAGTATTTT.

The chain employs TRBV2 and TRBJ2-7; maybe TRBD2 (5 bases). Germline CDR1 SNHLY, CDR2 FYNNEI. The V end lost 7 bases, the J end lost 7 bases, and 17 bases lay between the germline ends. This CDR3 is built from 13 residues. The CDR3 DNA follows: TGTGCCAGCACCGCCCAAGGGCCGGGGGAGCAGTACTTC. Translated: CASTAQGPGEQYF.

V gene TRBV11-2 combines with J gene TRBJ2-7; D is undetermined. Germline V gene lookup returns CDR1 SGHAT and CDR2 FQNNGV. Trimming removed 3 bases at V and 1 base at J, with 10 bases between. There are 14 residues in the CDR3. The CDR3 region has the DNA TGTGCCAGCAGCTTTCGGCAGCAATCCTACGAGCAGTACTTC. Amino acids: CASSFRQQSYEQYF.

The V and J genes are TRBV28 and TRBJ2-7; 11 nucleotides align to TRBD2. The J segment lost 2 bases and the V segment lost 6 bases, leaving 9 bases of the junction unmatched. The CDR3 has 16 amino acids. Germline V gene lookup returns CDR1 MDHEN and CDR2 SYDVKM. This CDR3 reads CASSLGGLAEPYEQYF. CDR3 DNA: TGTGCCAGCAGCCTGGGGGGACTAGCGGAACCCTACGAGCAGTACTTC.

The chain recombines TRBV6-5 with TRBJ1-6; 7 positions match TRBD1. Germline CDR1 is MNHEY and CDR2 is SVGAGI. The CDR3 has 14 residues. The trim removed 7 bases at V and 9 bases at J, leaving 9 bases unmatched. CDR3 coding DNA: TGTGCCAGCACCCGAACAGGGGAGGGTTCACCCCTCCACTTT. Translating it yields CASTRTGEGSPLHF.

The chain has TRBV18 and TRBJ1-4; 7 bases are a match to TRBD1. There are 15 residues in the CDR3. The V gene end was trimmed by 6 bases and the J gene end by 5 bases; junction bases not matched to a gene: 9. The germline gives CDR1 KGHSH, CDR2 LQKENI. CDR3 sequence (DNA): TGTGCCAGCTCGGCGCCGGGACAGCTGAATGAAAAACTGTTTTTT. It encodes CASSAPGQLNEKLFF.

The CDR3 DNA reads as TGTGCCAGCAGCGCCGGGACAGGGGGATCAGATACGCAGTATTTT. It codes for CASSAGTGGSDTQYF. The V gene is TRBV7-6, the J gene TRBJ2-3; TRBD1 agrees at 11 bases. Germline-derived CDR1 and CDR2 are SGHVS and FNYEAQ. Germline trimming cut 5 bases from V and 4 bases from J; bases unmatched to any gene: 5. This CDR3 has 15 amino acids.

The genes are TRBV30 and TRBJ2-6, with D maybe TRBD2 (6 bases). Deletions cut 0 bases from V and 2 bases from J, with 8 bases between. The germline gives CDR1 GTSNPN, CDR2 SVGIG (reference sequence). The CDR3 loop spans 15 amino acids. The CDR3 reads CAWSVRGTGANVLTF. CDR3 in DNA: TGTGCCTGGAGTGTACGGGGGACTGGGGCCAACGTCCTGACTTTC.

J is TRBJ1-2 and V is TRBV18; no firm D call. CDR1 and CDR2 (germline): KGHSH, LQKENI. The CDR3 runs 12 residues. V lost 2 bases and J lost 4, with 5 bases in between. The CDR3 sequence is CASSPMTYGYTF. CDR3 nucleotide sequence: TGTGCCAGCTCACCAATGACCTATGGCTACACCTTC. Supplemented by reference TRBV18 and TRBJ1-2, the full variable domain reads NAGVMQNPRHLVRRRGQEARLRCSPMKGHSHVYWYRQLPEEGLKFMVYLQKENIIDESGMPKERFSAEFPKEGPSILRIQQVVRGDSAAYFCASSPMTYGYTFGSGTRLTVV.

This chain links TRBV5-1 with TRBJ2-1, with D perhaps assigned TRBD1 or TRBD2 (5 bases each). The germline V gene encodes CDR1 SGHRS and CDR2 YFSETQ. The ends were cut back, 4 bases at V and 9 bases at J, with 20 bases in the middle. The CDR3 runs to 15 residues. The CDR3 protein is CASSGTGSSPGEQFF. As DNA, the CDR3 is TGCGCCAGCAGCGGGACGGGGTCCTCCCCGGGTGAGCAGTTCTTC.

The rearrangement uses TRBV10-1 and TRBJ2-1; D remains unclear. From germline, CDR1 is WNHNN and CDR2 SYGVQD (reference sequence). The CDR3 has 13 amino acids. Trimming left V 4 bases short and J 4 bases short, with 8 bases between. This CDR3 reads CASSVGRYNEQFF. The CDR3 bases are TGCGCCAGCAGTGTGGGCCGTTACAATGAGCAGTTCTTC.

The V gene is TRBV10-3, the J gene TRBJ2-2; D is ambiguous. Germline V gene sequence: CDR1 ENHRY, CDR2 SYGVKD. CDR3 length equals 14 residues. The V end lost 8 bases, the J end lost 0 bases, and 10 bases lay between the germline ends. This CDR3 is CAIQKLSNTGELFF. In nucleotides, the CDR3 is TGTGCCATCCAAAAACTCTCGAACACCGGGGAGCTGTTTTTT.

CDR3 nucleotide sequence: TGTGCCAGTAGTTTACAGGGGATGGACAATCAGCCCCAGCATTTT. It is translated as CASSLQGMDNQPQHF. The rearrangement uses TRBV19 and TRBJ1-5; TRBD1 aligns across 7 bases. CDR3 length: 15 amino acids. Germline assignment: CDR1 LNHDA and CDR2 SQIVND (reference sequence). V was clipped by 5 bases and J by 3 bases; unmatched bases: 7.

This chain connects TRBV7-6 to TRBJ2-5, with 9 bases matching TRBD1. The V gene end was trimmed by 0 bases and the J gene end by 6 bases; junction bases not matched to a gene: 11. Germline CDR1 is SGHVS and CDR2 is FNYEAQ. The length of the CDR3 is 17 residues. The CDR3: CASSLAPPGQGYKTQYF. The CDR3 coding sequence is TGTGCCAGCAGCTTAGCCCCCCCTGGACAGGGGTACAAGACCCAGTACTTC.

The J gene is TRBJ1-5, the V gene TRBV18; D ambiguous. The V gene's germline CDR1 is KGHSH and CDR2 LQKENI. V was trimmed by 3 bases and J by 4 bases, leaving 16 bases between them. The CDR3 is 16 amino acids. CDR3 residues: CASSPSEPPLNQPQHF. CDR3 bases: TGTGCCAGCTCACCTTCAGAGCCACCGTTAAATCAGCCCCAGCATTTT.

V usage is TRBV9 and J usage is TRBJ2-7; possibly TRBD1 for D (6 bases). Trimming took 0 bases from V and 3 from J, leaving 7 bases between them. Germline CDR1 and CDR2: SGDLS and YYNGEE. CDR3 length equals 13 residues. Here the CDR3 DNA reads TGTGCCAGCAGCGTAGGGACAGTCTACGAGCAGTACTTC. It is translated as CASSVGTVYEQYF. Looking up the rest from reference TRBV9 and TRBJ2-7 gives the full variable domain: DSGVTQTPKHLITATGQRVTLRCSPRSGDLSVYWYQQSLDQGLQFLIQYYNGEERAKGNILERFSAQQFPDLHSELNLSSLELGDSALYFCASSVGTVYEQYFGPGTRLTVT.

The chain links TRBV5-1 to TRBJ2-5; TRBD2 aligns across 7 bases. This CDR3 is 14 amino acids long. Germline V gene sequence: CDR1 SGHRS, CDR2 YFSETQ. Trimming at V came to 3 bases and at J to 2 bases, leaving 4 bases not matched to a gene. CDR3 sequence reads: CASSSQGLQETQYF. CDR3 nucleotide sequence: TGCGCCAGCAGCTCCCAGGGACTACAAGAGACCCAGTACTTC.

CDR3 amino acids: CASSLMGMTGTYEQYF. CDR3 nucleotides: TGCGCCAGCAGCTTGATGGGGATGACTGGGACCTACGAGCAGTACTTC. This chain connects TRBV5-1 to TRBJ2-7; D is undetermined. This CDR3 comprises 16 residues. Germline V gene data show CDR1 as SGHRS and CDR2 as YFSETQ. Trimming stripped 1 base from V and 2 bases from J, with 16 bases between.

The chain recombines TRBV7-2 with TRBJ1-3, with D possibly TRBD1 on 6 matching bases. Germline V CDR1 and CDR2: SGHTA, FQGNSA. V dropped 6 bases and J dropped 2 bases, with 11 bases sitting between them. CDR3 length equals 14 residues. The CDR3 sequence is CASSFTGTGNTIYF. The DNA for the CDR3 is TGTGCCAGCAGTTTTACAGGGACTGGAAACACCATATATTTT.

The chain uses TRBV5-6 and TRBJ1-1, with D uncertain. This CDR3 comprises 14 residues. V was trimmed by 2 bases and J by 4 bases, leaving 12 bases between them. The germline V gene encodes CDR1 SGHDT and CDR2 YYEEEE. CDR3 nucleotides: TGTGCCAGCAGCTTTGGTCCGGGTTTCACTGAAGCTTTCTTT. Amino acid sequence: CASSFGPGFTEAFF.

The V and J genes are TRBV18 and TRBJ1-5; D gene uncertain. CDR1 is KGHSH, CDR2 LQKENI, per germline. CDR3 length equals 13 residues. V lost 6 bases to trimming and J lost 0 bases, with 6 bases between them. For the CDR3, the DNA is TGTGCCAGCTCCCTCCTTAGCAATCAGCCCCAGCATTTT. Protein sequence: CASSLLSNQPQHF.

The chain uses TRBV28 and TRBJ1-4; weak D call: TRBD1 (6 bases). The CDR3 runs to 15 residues. The V end lost 4 bases, the J end lost 7 bases, and 16 bases lay between the germline ends. The germline V gene encodes CDR1 MDHEN and CDR2 SYDVKM. CDR3 in amino acids: CASSSSGLGGEKLFF. The CDR3 region has the DNA TGTGCCAGCAGTTCTTCAGGGTTAGGGGGTGAAAAACTGTTTTTT. The whole variable domain, filled in from reference TRBV28 and TRBJ1-4, reads DVKVTQSSRYLVKRTGEKVFLECVQDMDHENMFWYRQDPGLGLRLIYFSYDVKMKEKGDIPEGYSVSREKKERFSLILESASTNQTSMYLCASSSSGLGGEKLFFGSGTQLSVL.